This entry concerns a single T cell receptor (beta chain). This clonotype has a handful of counts. Its antigen has not been determined. Base qualities are missing; no much larger clone stands one base away. Sample time point, as interpreted from the label and publication: patch test 2, 6 weeks after DPC sensitization. The treatment or condition label of this sample denotes: therapeutic diphenylcyclopropenone sensitization with weekly scalp DPC. Blood at each patch-test visit was drawn before the patch test was applied. To be eligible, patients had to be aged 18 to 70, diagnosed with alopecia and judged suitable for DPC therapy, while pregnant patients were excluded. Total RNA was isolated from unfractionated whole blood collected in Tempus Blood RNA tubes. The CDR3 starts with the cysteine, ends with the phenylalanine, and has 13 residues. Solely the CDR3 DNA is kept, with 39 bases framed from the first base. V trim: 7 bases; J trim: 4 bases; unmatched bases: 6. CDR1 and CDR2 were assigned from the germline V gene (reference sequence) as LNHDA and SQIVND.

The sample comes from a study of human T cells and chemical hapten exposure (dated by TCRdb to 2020 to 2022). About the investigation overall: For sensitization, 2% DPC in acetone was applied to a roughly 2 cm by roughly 2 cm area of upper inner arm skin. Most of the patients in the cohort were female, and the cohort covered alopecia areata with under or over 50% scalp involvement, alopecia totalis and alopecia universalis. Blood samples were taken from patients before sensitization (week 0) and then at 2, 6 and about 24 weeks after DPC sensitization. Throughout the study period of approximately 23 weeks, patients also received therapeutic DPC doses to the scalp every week. For TCR sequencing, blood came from 25 to 35 alopecia patients at anywhere from one to four time points (pre-sensitization, 2, 6 and 24 weeks). Libraries were combined into a pool for sequencing, and differences in TCR yield between samples came mainly from small differences in library volumes within the pool. Patch testing was performed on the upper back with Finn chambers containing 0.01% DPC, and the patch tests were scored after 6 days according to International Contact Dermatitis Research Group standards. Peripheral blood TCR repertoire changes were tracked in vivo in alopecia patients during primary and secondary sensitization to the hapten diphenylcyclopropenone (DPC). Broader findings and caveats from the paper: Patch test score correlated positively with the number of PT1 expanded TCRs, reaching significance at thresholds 8, 16 and 32 but not at 4. After repeated subsampling, changes were observed in the strength of the expansion versus patch-test correlation and in the threshold at which the correlation became significant. Expanded TCRs formed significantly more large CDR3 similarity clusters than pre-sensitization or healthy control sets, consistent with antigen-driven responses. DPC sensitization did not change how many TCRs were above 1 in 1000 frequency, and no evidence was found of alterations in global repertoire structure. Because all patients had alopecia, a presumed autoimmune disease, the immune response of the patients might differ from that of healthy individuals.

The method was RACE. This sample was sequenced with a NextSeq 500. During library preparation, unique molecular identifiers were attached to individual cDNA molecules so that TCRs could be counted in a quantitative, reproducible way. For every blood RNA sample, sequencing covered both the TCR alpha and TCR beta chains. The original methods were these. A median of about 100,000 TCRs per sample was observed, with a range of roughly 20,000 to 700,000. The Decombinator software suite was used to annotate the V, J and CDR3 of the TCR reads. Every sample was subsampled to the same number of TCRs (28,000) for the PS versus PT1 abundance plots. TCRs were defined as expanded if absent before sensitization and observed at least eight times at the 2-week time point. TCRdb reprocessing: public reads trimmed at Q25 with fastp, clones called with MiXCR, in-frame beta chains kept. Each entry is one CDR3 protein sequence, shown with its most common DNA and genes. TCRdb, not the original authors, processed these V and J calls. The sample table holds over 100,000 distinct CDR3 sequences, of which 9.2% were seen once. About 3% of the sample rests with the top ten.

This material consisted of whole blood, taken in connection with sensitization to the hapten diphenylcyclopropenone (DPC). The clonotype was recovered from a woman aged 40 to 55 with alopecia areata. Some clones in this sample may be carry-over from other donors' samples. Recombination joined TRBV19 with TRBJ1-1; TRBD1 agrees with 7 junctional bases. The DNA reads TGTGCCAGTATCAGACAGGGAAGCACTGAAGCTTTCTTT. Translated, this is CASIRQGSTEAFF. The CDR3, completed at both ends by the reference TRBV19 and TRBJ1-1 genes, gives the full variable domain DGGITQSPKYLFRKEGQNVTLSCEQNLNHDAMYWYRQDPGQGLRLIYYSQIVNDFQKGDIAEGYSVSREKKESFPLTVTSAQKNPTAFYLCASIRQGSTEAFFGQGTRLTVV.